This is a list of T cell receptor beta chains from one sample in a study of PD-1 blockade in mismatch repair-deficient tumors. Here immunoSEQ multiplex PCR was the method, and the copy in TCRdb shows in-frame clones only, minus some. The repertoire includes about 49,000 clones, around 77% of them detected once, and around 3.5% sits in the top ten. The specimen was PBMCs, collected before pembrolizumab treatment. Receptor source: an adult with mismatch repair-deficient cancer. Each CDR3 is given with its conserved first and last residue. D genes are given only for firm matches. Clone size is given for some rows only: seen once, a few or many times, or a class if the clone is expanded.

-	-	TRBV29-1	TRBJ1-1	CSVEGGRLNTEAFF	TGCAGCGTGGAGGGGGGACGGCTGAACACTGAAGCTTTCTTT
-	TRBD2	TRBV9	TRBJ2-2	CASSSSMSGLALKENTGELFF	TGTGCCAGCAGCTCCTCGATGTCGGGACTAGCGCTTAAAGAGAACACCGGGGAGCTGTTTTTT
-	-	TRBV7-3	TRBJ2-3	CASSLSRTDTQYF	TGTGCCAGCAGCTTATCCCGCACAGATACGCAGTATTTT
-	-	TRBV18	TRBJ1-4	CASSPGGAYEKLFF	TGTGCCAGCTCACCAGGGGGGGCGTACGAAAAACTGTTTTTT
-	-	TRBV2	TRBJ2-1	CASRSRRLHEQFF	TGTGCCAGCAGATCCCGTCGCCTCCATGAGCAGTTCTTC
-	-	TRBV4-2	TRBJ1-5	CASSHGDGQPQHF	TGTGCCAGCAGCCATGGGGACGGGCAGCCCCAGCATTTT
few	TRBD1	TRBV10-1	TRBJ1-2	CASSPTKTGIGYTF	TGCGCCAGCAGCCCTACTAAGACAGGGATCGGCTACACCTTC
-	TRBD1	TRBV29-1	TRBJ1-1	CSVAGDRVTEAFF	TGCAGCGTTGCGGGGGACAGGGTCACTGAAGCTTTCTTT
-	-	TRBV30	TRBJ2-2	CAWRRDSSTGELFF	TGTGCCTGGAGGCGGGACTCCTCCACCGGGGAGCTGTTTTTT
-	TRBD1	TRBV6-5	TRBJ1-5	CASSQKTGDQPQHF	TGTGCCAGCAGCCAGAAGACAGGGGATCAGCCCCAGCATTTT
-	TRBD1	TRBV13	TRBJ2-7	CASSIKEQGPGEQYF	TGTGCCAGCAGCATAAAAGAACAGGGGCCGGGCGAGCAGTACTTC
-	-	TRBV6-6	TRBJ2-5	CASSSPDWGVRETQYF	TGTGCCAGCAGTTCGCCGGACTGGGGCGTCCGAGAGACCCAGTACTTC
-	-	TRBV15	TRBJ2-3	CATSGSGQLLADTQYF	TGTGCCACCAGCGGATCCGGGCAACTTTTGGCAGATACGCAGTATTTT
-	TRBD1	TRBV11-2	TRBJ2-1	CASSFVSTDRAYNEQFF	TGTGCCAGCAGCTTTGTGTCCACGGACAGGGCCTACAATGAGCAGTTCTTC
-	TRBD2	TRBV6-1	TRBJ2-7	CASSQALADYEQYF	TGTGCCAGCAGCCAGGCGCTAGCGGACTACGAGCAGTACTTC